The 28 T cell receptor beta chains given below trace back to one sample, sequenced in a study of blood T cell repertoires in COVID-19. Using immunoSEQ multiplex PCR, the repertoire was profiled, and TCRdb retains in-frame clones only, with some absent. The profile shows some 180,000 clones, approximately 80% of them singletons. Sequenced: peripheral blood. The receptors shown here come from a woman aged 45-60 years with active or convalescent COVID-19.

The J gene is TRBJ2-7, the V gene TRBV4-2; 7 bases align to TRBD2. The CDR3 consists of 18 residues. Per the germline V gene, CDR1 is LGHNA and CDR2 is YNFKEQ. The junction had 15 bases not matched to a gene; V was cut back by 0 bases and J by 4 bases. CDR3 bases: TGTGCCAGCAGCCAAGATTTTGCAGCTGGCGGGGGTGGGTACGAGCAGTACTTC. This encodes CASSQDFAAGGGGYEQYF.

The chain is built from TRBV5-1 and TRBJ1-1; D call uncertain. V dropped 4 bases and J dropped 1 base, with 11 bases sitting between them. Germline CDR1 reads SGHRS; CDR2 reads YFSETQ. This CDR3 region has 14 residues. The DNA of the CDR3 is TGCGCCAGCAGCCCTAAAAGCACGAACACTGAAGCTTTCTTT. This gives the protein CASSPKSTNTEAFF. Full variable domain (outside the CDR3, taken from reference TRBV5-1 and TRBJ1-1): KAGVTQTPRYLIKTRGQQVTLSCSPISGHRSVSWYQQTPGQGLQFLFEYFSETQRNKGNFPGRFSGRQFSNSRSEMNVSTLELGDSALYLCASSPKSTNTEAFFGQGTRLTVV.

The table lists this clone with a count of one. This chain connects TRBV2 to TRBJ2-3; D is perhaps TRBD2 (7 bases). Germline loops: CDR1 SNHLY, CDR2 FYNNEI. The CDR3 loop spans 12 amino acids. CDR3 in amino acids: CCAGAPTDTQYF. The CDR3 DNA follows: TGTTGCGCGGGGGCCCCCACAGATACGCAGTATTTT.

The table lists this clone with a few counts. This chain joins TRBV9 and TRBJ1-2; D gene uncertain. The V end was cut by 3 bases, the J end by 4 bases, with 4 bases between. This CDR3 region has 11 residues. The germline V gene has CDR1 SGDLS and CDR2 YYNGEE. In DNA, the CDR3 is TGTGCCAGCAGCGCAATCTATGGCTACACCTTC. It specifies CASSAIYGYTF.

The CDR3 is CASSSGGVGESSPLHF. The DNA of the CDR3 is TGTGCCAGCAGTTCCGGAGGGGTCGGTGAATCTTCACCCCTCCACTTT. V and J are TRBV6-5 and TRBJ1-6; weak D call: TRBD1 (5 bases). The CDR3 extends over 16 amino acids. With 4 bases removed from V and 9 bases from J, the gap between germline ends came to 19 bases. Germline-derived CDR1 and CDR2 are MNHEY and SVGAGI.

This chain connects TRBV7-2 to TRBJ2-5, with TRBD2 as a possible D gene (6 bases). V lost 4 bases, J lost 5 bases, and 17 bases lay in between. The CDR3 extends over 15 amino acids. Germline CDR1 and CDR2: SGHTA and FQGNSA. The CDR3 sequence: CASSSQEGLGETQYF. CDR3 nucleotide sequence: TGTGCCAGCAGCTCCCAGGAGGGGCTGGGGGAGACCCAGTACTTC.

V usage is TRBV6-5 and J usage is TRBJ1-2; possibly TRBD1 for D (5 bases). This CDR3 comprises 14 residues. The germline V gene encodes CDR1 MNHEY and CDR2 SVGAGI. Trimming stripped 7 bases from V and 2 bases from J, with 14 bases between. The CDR3 here is CASIRAGGNYGYTF. In DNA form, the CDR3 reads TGTGCCAGCATCCGGGCCGGGGGGAACTATGGCTACACCTTC.

This clone was detected only a few times. J is TRBJ1-5 and V is TRBV5-8, with 7 bases fitting TRBD1. The CDR3 contains 17 residues. Trimming removed 4 bases from V and 2 bases from J; junction bases left unmatched: 12. CDR1 and CDR2 (germline): SGHTS, YDEGEE. CDR3 coding DNA: TGTGCCAGCAGCGGACGTTTAACAGGGGTGGGCAATCAGCCCCAGCATTTT. Residues: CASSGRLTGVGNQPQHF.

A few counts support this clone. This rearrangement joins TRBV2 to TRBJ1-6, with unresolved D. The CDR3 is 13 residues long. Germline assignment: CDR1 SNHLY and CDR2 FYNNEI. The V gene lost 9 bases and the J gene lost 0 bases, with 6 bases spanning the gap. The CDR3 region is CARRSSYNSPLHF. The CDR3 bases are TGTGCCAGAAGGAGCTCCTATAATTCACCCCTCCACTTT.

The sample holds a few counts of this clone. The chain joins TRBV29-1 to TRBJ2-3, with 8 bases fitting TRBD1. The CDR3 loop spans 17 amino acids. V lost 1 base to trimming and J lost 4 bases; unmatched junction nucleotides: 13. The V gene's germline CDR1 is SQVTM and CDR2 ANQGSEA. The chain's CDR3 is CSVEGPQDRESPDTQYF. CDR3 nucleotide sequence: TGCAGCGTTGAAGGTCCCCAGGACAGGGAGTCCCCAGATACGCAGTATTTT.

The rearrangement joins TRBV6-6 to TRBJ1-1; no reliable D call. Germline V gene lookup returns CDR1 MNHNY and CDR2 SVGAGI (reference sequence). The V end was cut by 0 bases, the J end by 0 bases, with 8 bases between. The CDR3 runs to 15 residues. The CDR3 is CASSYSAGMNTEAFF. The CDR3 DNA follows: TGTGCCAGCAGTTACTCGGCAGGAATGAACACTGAAGCTTTCTTT.

Only a few counts were recorded for this clone. V usage is TRBV4-3 and J usage is TRBJ2-2; 7 bases align to TRBD2. Germline V gene sequence: CDR1 LGHNA, CDR2 YSLEER. V was clipped by 1 base and J by 2 bases; unmatched bases: 7. The CDR3 is 17 amino acids. Here the CDR3 reads CASSQGSGGGNTGELFF. The CDR3 DNA sequence: TGCGCCAGCAGCCAAGGATCGGGAGGAGGAAACACCGGGGAGCTGTTTTTT.

The chain carries TRBV5-1 and TRBJ2-7; 7 bases map to TRBD1. There are 15 residues in the CDR3. Unmatched junction bases numbered 11, after V lost 4 bases and J lost 4 bases. In germline, CDR1 is SGHRS, CDR2 YFSETQ. The CDR3 region has the DNA TGCGCCAGCAGCGAAGGGACAGCGGAGGCGTACGAGCAGTACTTC. Translating gives CASSEGTAEAYEQYF.

CDR3 sequence (DNA): TGCAGCGTTACCCGACAGGGGACGGGCGGGCTGTTTTTT. Its protein product is CSVTRQGTGGLFF. This sequence joins TRBV29-1 and TRBJ2-2; 8 bases match TRBD1. V lost 5 bases and J lost 13; bases outside the gene matches: 12. Looked up from germline, CDR1 is SQVTM and CDR2 is ANQGSEA. This CDR3 has 13 amino acids.

The chain recombines TRBV6-6 with TRBJ2-7; D call uncertain. The CDR3 runs to 14 residues. V dropped 6 bases and J dropped 0 bases, with 12 bases sitting between them. Per germline, CDR1 MNHNY and CDR2 SVGAGI (reference sequence). CDR3 DNA sequence: TGTGCCAGCAGCTCAAAACGCGGCTCCTACGAGCAGTACTTC. Its protein product is CASSSKRGSYEQYF.

Comment on this clone: The same CDR3 is also encoded by other DNA sequences in this sample. The J gene is TRBJ2-3, the V gene TRBV3-1 (or the pseudogene TRBV3-2); 8 bases align to TRBD1. This CDR3 is 15 amino acids long. CDR1 is LGHDT and CDR2 is YNNKEL in the germline V gene (reference sequence). V shed 4 bases, J shed 1 base, and the junction held 4 bases outside the gene matches. This chain's CDR3 is CASSRGQGRTDTQYF. The CDR3 coding sequence is TGTGCCAGCAGCCGTGGACAGGGACGCACAGATACGCAGTATTTT.

V and J are TRBV30 and TRBJ1-2; no clear D gene. The CDR3 is made up of 12 amino acids. Trimming took 8 bases from V and 4 from J, leaving 14 bases between them. Germline V gene lookup returns CDR1 GTSNPN and CDR2 SVGIG (reference sequence). The CDR3 DNA follows: TGTGCCCGAGAAGGCGCGGGCTATGGCTACACCTTC. Its translation: CAREGAGYGYTF.

This clone was detected only a few times. The V gene is TRBV4-1, the J gene TRBJ2-2; 11 nucleotides line up with TRBD2. The CDR3 spans 18 residues. With V trimmed by 0 bases and J by 7 bases, 10 bases remained unmatched. Germline-derived CDR1 and CDR2 are MGHRA and YSYEKL. CDR3 in amino acids: CASSQDKSLGTSGGELFF. In nucleotides, the CDR3 is TGCGCCAGCAGCCAAGATAAAAGTTTAGGGACTAGCGGCGGGGAGCTGTTTTTT.

The chain links TRBV9 to TRBJ2-7; D is uncertain. The V and J ends lost 0 bases and 7 bases respectively, with 14 bases between them. In germline, CDR1 is SGDLS, CDR2 YYNGEE. The CDR3 has 14 amino acids. The CDR3: CASSVGQRPGEQYF. CDR3 DNA sequence: TGTGCCAGCAGCGTAGGTCAGAGGCCCGGGGAGCAGTACTTC.

At least ten counts were recorded for this clone. The sample carries other DNA sequences with the same CDR3. The V call is TRBV27, the J call TRBJ2-1; 9 nucleotides align to TRBD2. The V segment lost 5 bases and the J segment 1 base; nucleotides outside the gene matches: 3. Germline V CDR1 and CDR2: MNHEY, SMNVEV (reference sequence). This CDR3 is 15 amino acids long. CDR3 amino acids: CASSPLAGSYNEQFF. The DNA for the CDR3 is TGTGCCAGCAGTCCCCTAGCGGGATCCTACAATGAGCAGTTCTTC.

In the case of this clone: This specimen includes other DNA sequences encoding the same CDR3. The genes are TRBV6-6 and TRBJ1-4; D unclear. The CDR3 length is 14 residues. V lost 2 bases and J 5 bases, leaving 9 bases between the germline ends. Per germline, CDR1 MNHNY and CDR2 SVGAGI (reference sequence). For the CDR3, the DNA is TGTGCCAGCAGTTACGGAGGATCCAATGAAAAACTGTTTTTT. Translating gives CASSYGGSNEKLFF.

The genes are TRBV3-1 (or the pseudogene TRBV3-2) and TRBJ1-6, with 8 bases identical to TRBD1. The trim removed 4 bases at V and 10 bases at J, leaving 9 bases unmatched. This CDR3 spans 15 amino acids. Germline-derived CDR1 and CDR2 are LGHDT and YNNKEL (reference sequence). The CDR3 spells CASSPRTGRRSPLHF. The DNA for the CDR3 is TGTGCCAGCAGCCCGAGGACAGGGCGGAGGTCACCCCTCCACTTT.

This clone was seen only once. The chain employs TRBV19 and TRBJ1-5, with 11 bases fitting TRBD1. This CDR3 comprises 15 residues. Germline lookup yields CDR1 LNHDA and CDR2 SQIVND (reference sequence). J was trimmed by 4 bases and V by 6 bases; bases with no gene match: 5. The CDR3: CASRLDRGLNQPQHF. The CDR3 bases are TGTGCCAGTAGGCTGGACAGGGGGCTTAATCAGCCCCAGCATTTT.

The chain is built from TRBV28 and TRBJ2-7, with TRBD1 matching 7 bases. CDR1 and CDR2 (germline): MDHEN, SYDVKM. Trimming at V came to 6 bases and at J to 3 bases, leaving 8 bases not matched to a gene. This CDR3 spans 14 amino acids. The CDR3 DNA reads as TGTGCCAGCAGAATCCGGGACAGAGACTACGAGCAGTACTTC. Its protein is CASRIRDRDYEQYF. Based on the CDR3 plus reference TRBV28 and TRBJ2-7, the full variable domain is DVKVTQSSRYLVKRTGEKVFLECVQDMDHENMFWYRQDPGLGLRLIYFSYDVKMKEKGDIPEGYSVSREKKERFSLILESASTNQTSMYLCASRIRDRDYEQYFGPGTRLTVT.

The chain uses TRBV19 and TRBJ2-3, with 7 bases fitting TRBD2. The CDR3 has 16 amino acids. V was clipped by 3 bases and J by 0 bases; unmatched bases: 6. CDR1 LNHDA and CDR2 SQIVND come from the germline V gene (reference sequence). The CDR3 region is CASSIGGGVSTDTQYF. Here the CDR3 DNA reads TGTGCCAGTAGTATTGGCGGGGGAGTTAGCACAGATACGCAGTATTTT.

The rearrangement joins TRBV9 to TRBJ1-1; no clear D gene. This CDR3 comprises 14 residues. Between the trimmed V and J ends, which lost 0 bases and 6 bases, there was a span of 12 bases. Germline CDR1 and CDR2: SGDLS and YYNGEE. The CDR3 spells CASSVGGFQPEAFF. The CDR3 DNA reads TGTGCCAGCAGCGTAGGAGGGTTTCAACCTGAAGCTTTCTTT.

In this sample, this clone turned up many times. The rearrangement links TRBV30 to TRBJ2-5, with TRBD1 identical over 9 bases. The CDR3 is made up of 11 amino acids. The V gene's germline CDR1 is GTSNPN and CDR2 SVGIG (reference sequence). J gave up 7 bases and V 5 bases, and 2 bases lay outside the gene matches. CDR3 protein: CAWGQGSTQYF. For the CDR3, the DNA is TGTGCCTGGGGACAGGGGTCGACCCAGTACTTC.

This clone occurred a few times. The chain employs TRBV14 and TRBJ1-3; D is unclear. There are 15 residues in the CDR3. V lost 3 bases, J lost 0 bases, and 9 bases lay in between. The germline V gene encodes CDR1 SGHDN and CDR2 FVKESK. The CDR3 here is CASSQGRYSGNTIYF. CDR3 bases: TGTGCCAGCAGCCAGGGCAGATACTCTGGAAACACCATATATTTT.